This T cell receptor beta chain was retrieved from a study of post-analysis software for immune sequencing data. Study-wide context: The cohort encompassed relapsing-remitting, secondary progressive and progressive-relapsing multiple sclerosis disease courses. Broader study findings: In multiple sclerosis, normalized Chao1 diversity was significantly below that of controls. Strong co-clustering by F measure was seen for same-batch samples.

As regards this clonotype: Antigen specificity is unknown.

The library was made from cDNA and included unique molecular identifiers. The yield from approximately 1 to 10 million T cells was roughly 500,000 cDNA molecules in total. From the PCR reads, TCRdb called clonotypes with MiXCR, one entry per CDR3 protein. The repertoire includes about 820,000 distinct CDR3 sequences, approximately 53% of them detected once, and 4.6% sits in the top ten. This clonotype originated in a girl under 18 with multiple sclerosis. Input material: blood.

CDR3 region: CASSLDRLGNTGELFF. CDR3 coding DNA: TGTGCCAGCAGTTTAGATAGGCTAGGCAACACCGGGGAGCTGTTTTTT. The chain joins TRBV28 to TRBJ2-2; no firm D call. CDR3 length: 16 residues. CDR1 is MDHEN and CDR2 is SYDVKM in the germline V gene. V lost 2 bases and J 2 bases, leaving 12 bases between the germline ends.